This T cell receptor (beta chain) was identified during a study of cytomegalovirus exposure and HLA in healthy donors. The count of this clone is one. The protocol was immunoSEQ multiplex PCR, while the TCRdb copy is restricted to in-frame clones and leaves out a portion. This table holds about 360,000 clones, roughly 85% found once. The sequenced sample consisted of PBMCs. The TCR originated in a woman between 18 and 29 years old in good health and CMV-seronegative.

The CDR3 DNA sequence: TGTGCCAGCAGTTTATCGACTAGCGGGGGGGCCCTTCAAGAGACCCAGTACTTC. Its protein is CASSLSTSGGALQETQYF. The gene calls are TRBV27 and TRBJ2-5; 14 bases match TRBD2. CDR1 and CDR2 (germline): MNHEY, SMNVEV (reference sequence). The ends lost 0 bases at V and 2 bases at J; junction bases unmatched: 5. The CDR3 spans 18 residues.